The present T cell receptor beta chain was sequenced within a study of blood T cell repertoires in COVID-19. Germline values: CDR1 MNHEY, CDR2 SMNVEV (reference sequence). V dropped 5 bases and J dropped 6 bases, with 8 bases sitting between them. The CDR3 runs to 11 residues. Enrolled through a virtual design, the participants were between about 18 and 100 years of age and came from roughly 22 US areas. Participant reports of clinical history set cohort assignment. In the 2 weeks before study entry, exposed participants met a COVID-19 case, which was PCR-confirmed or clinician-diagnosed. This table comes from immunoSEQ multiplex PCR, and its TCRdb copy is limited to in-frame clones, with some not included. The repertoire holds roughly 200,000 clones, with 75% to 90% as singletons.

Sequences were obtained from PBMCs or T cells enriched from blood (not recorded which). This receptor was identified in a woman between 25 and 40 years old who had been exposed to COVID-19. V usage is TRBV27 and J usage is TRBJ2-7; D is unclear. The CDR3 reads CASSPRGEQYF. The CDR3 DNA is TGTGCCAGCAGTCCTAGAGGCGAGCAGTACTTC.